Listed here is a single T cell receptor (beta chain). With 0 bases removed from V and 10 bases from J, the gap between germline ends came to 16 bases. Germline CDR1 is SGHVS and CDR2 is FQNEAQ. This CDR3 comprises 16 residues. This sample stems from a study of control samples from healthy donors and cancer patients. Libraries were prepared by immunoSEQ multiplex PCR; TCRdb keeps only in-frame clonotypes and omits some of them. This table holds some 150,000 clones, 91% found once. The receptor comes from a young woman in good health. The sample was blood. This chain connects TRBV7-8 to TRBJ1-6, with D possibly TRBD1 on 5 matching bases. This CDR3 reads CASSLAAGSFYSPLHF. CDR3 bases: TGTGCCAGCAGCTTAGCCGCAGGGTCGTTTTACTCACCCCTCCACTTT.